These 5 T cell receptor beta chains came from one sample sequenced in a study of cytomegalovirus exposure and HLA in healthy donors. This table comes from immunoSEQ multiplex PCR, and its TCRdb copy is limited to in-frame clones, with some not included. The table includes some 85,000 clones, 95% to 97% detected once. The sample was PBMCs. Receptors originate from a woman aged 18-29 years in good health and CMV-seronegative.

This clone was seen a few times. The chain is built from TRBV7-8 and TRBJ2-5; 12 positions agree with TRBD2. There are 17 residues in the CDR3. Trimming removed 0 bases from V and 5 bases from J; junction bases left unmatched: 7. Germline V gene sequence: CDR1 SGHVS, CDR2 FQNEAQ. The CDR3 region has the DNA TGTGCCAGCAGCTTAGCGCTAAGAACTAGCGGGGGGGAGACCCAGTACTTC. Translating it yields CASSLALRTSGGETQYF.

The V and J genes are TRBV30 and TRBJ1-2; 10 bases are shared with TRBD1. The CDR3 loop spans 15 amino acids. Germline V lookup: CDR1 GTSNPN, CDR2 SVGIG (reference sequence). Unmatched junction bases numbered 9, after V lost 3 bases and J lost 5 bases. CDR3: CAWRVPGQGSYGYTF. The CDR3 DNA is TGTGCCTGGAGGGTACCGGGACAGGGGTCTTATGGCTACACCTTC.

Details on this clone: Other DNA sequences from this sample encode an identical CDR3 as well. The chain combines TRBV2 with TRBJ1-5; D unclear. Trimming took off 4 bases at V and 0 bases at J, with 7 bases between the two ends. Germline-derived CDR1 and CDR2 are SNHLY and FYNNEI. The CDR3 spans 14 residues. As DNA, the CDR3 is TGTGCCAGCAGTGGTCAGATTAGCAATCAGCCCCAGCATTTT. It is translated as CASSGQISNQPQHF.

The DNA of the CDR3 is TGCGCCAGCAGCCAAGATGGGAGACAGGGGGCAGCTTTCTTT. Translation gives CASSQDGRQGAAFF. This chain uses TRBV4-1 with TRBJ1-1; 10 bases align to TRBD1. The CDR3 sequence is 14 residues long. The germline gives CDR1 MGHRA, CDR2 YSYEKL. J lost 10 bases, V lost 0 bases, and 5 bases had no gene match.

V gene TRBV19 combines with J gene TRBJ2-7, with D possibly being TRBD2 (5 bases). CDR1 and CDR2 (germline): LNHDA, SQIVND (reference sequence). The CDR3 has 15 residues. Trimming shortened V by 5 bases and J by 4 bases, and 18 bases separated the two germline ends. The CDR3 DNA follows: TGTGCCAGTAGTCCAAGGTCGGACTCCCTTTACGAGCAGTACTTC. Protein product: CASSPRSDSLYEQYF.